This T cell receptor (beta chain) comes out of a study of metastatic and nonmetastatic thyroid tumors. At the level of the study: For malignant and benign thyroid patients, tumor or nodule tissue and blood were the sources whose repertoires were compared. Study-level results: Reported TCR beta diversity, measured in blood and tumor, was significantly higher for malignant thyroid tumors than for benign nodules.

For this clone: Its cognate antigen is unknown.

None of the patients had undergone any treatment ahead of thyroid surgery. How the authors handled the data: What underpinned the distant-metastasis classifier for papillary thyroid cancer was the set of CDR3 differences across clinicopathological groups. TCRdb reprocessed the PCR reads using MiXCR. The V and J calls here are based on TCRdb, not the publication. The sample includes about 15,000 clones, around 30% of them seen just once. The receptor was derived from a female donor with papillary thyroid cancer or a benign thyroid nodule (not recorded which). Some clones in this sample may be carry-over from other donors' samples. Sequenced: tumor tissue.

DNA of the CDR3: TGCGCCAGCAGCCAAGTTAAATCCAGGGAAAAAGAAAAACTGTTTTTT. Translation: CASSQVKSREKEKLFF. This rearrangement joins TRBV4-3 to TRBJ1-4; possibly TRBD1 for D (5 bases). CDR1 and CDR2 (germline): LGHNA, YSLEER. V was trimmed by 1 base and J by 8 bases, leaving 17 bases between them. The CDR3 runs to 16 residues.